Below are 23 T cell receptor beta chains sequenced from a single sample in a study of T cell repertoires in cytomegalovirus infection. TCRdb re-called the reads with MiXCR, one entry per CDR3 protein. The sample lists about 250,000 distinct CDR3 sequences, about 12% occurring once. Sequenced input: PBMCs. Receptors originate from a human donor in good health (CMV status not recorded). Some clones in this sample may be carry-over from other donors' samples.

This clonotype has only a few counts. The chain combines TRBV6-2 or TRBV6-3 with TRBJ1-1, with D tentatively TRBD1 (5 bases). The CDR3 runs 17 residues. Germline V gene data show CDR1 as MNHEY and CDR2 as SVGEGT. V lost 6 bases, J lost 1 base, and 21 bases lay in between. In nucleotides, the CDR3 is TGTGCCAGCAGCACCGATTTGGGGGGGTTACAGAACACTGAAGCTTTCTTT. Translating gives CASSTDLGGLQNTEAFF.

This clonotype has more than one count but fewer than ten. The CDR3 nucleotides read TGTGCCACCAGCAGAGACTTGGGACAGGAGCGGAACGAGCAGTACTTC. This gives the protein CATSRDLGQERNEQYF. V and J are TRBV15 and TRBJ2-7; 8 positions match TRBD1. CDR1 is LNHNV, CDR2 YYDKDF, per germline (reference sequence). J was trimmed by 5 bases and V by 0 bases; bases with no gene match: 9. CDR3 size: 16 residues.

The chain combines TRBV11-2 with TRBJ2-4; D gene uncertain. Germline V gives CDR1 SGHAT, CDR2 FQNNGV. With 6 bases removed from V and 0 bases from J, the gap between germline ends came to 6 bases. The CDR3 runs 13 residues. CDR3 sequence (DNA): TGTGCCAGCAGTCTAACAGCCAAAAACATTCAGTACTTC. As protein: CASSLTAKNIQYF.

This clonotype was detected ten times or more. The V gene is TRBV7-2, the J gene TRBJ2-7; 8 bases align to TRBD2. Germline CDR1 SGHTA, CDR2 FQGNSA. The CDR3 contains 15 residues. V shed 4 bases, J shed 2 bases, and the junction held 7 bases outside the gene matches. Written as DNA, the CDR3 is TGTGCCAGCAGCTGGGTAGCGGGAAACGCCTACGAGCAGTACTTC. Translation gives CASSWVAGNAYEQYF.

There are many counts of this clonotype. The rearrangement joins TRBV7-2 to TRBJ2-1; 9 nucleotides match TRBD2. Germline V gene lookup returns CDR1 SGHTA and CDR2 FQGNSA. This CDR3 spans 15 amino acids. Trimming removed 5 bases from V and 8 bases from J; junction bases left unmatched: 10. Here the CDR3 DNA reads TGTGCCAGCAGCCGTGAGCGGGGGGAGGTCCATGAGCAGTTCTTC. This translates into CASSRERGEVHEQFF.

The sample holds a few counts of this clonotype. The chain couples TRBV25-1 to TRBJ1-1, with D uncertain. This CDR3 has 15 amino acids. The V end was cut by 7 bases, the J end by 3 bases, with 18 bases between. Germline CDR1 reads MGHDK; CDR2 reads SYGVNS. The CDR3 nucleotides read TGTGCCAGCACCCTTGACCGCGCACGTTACACTGAAGCTTTCTTT. Translation: CASTLDRARYTEAFF.

At least ten counts were recorded for this clonotype. The V gene is TRBV7-8, the J gene TRBJ2-3; D may correspond to TRBD1 or TRBD2 (6 bases each). The V gene lost 7 bases and the J gene lost 3 bases, with 20 bases spanning the gap. This CDR3 spans 16 amino acids. The germline CDR1 and CDR2 sequences are SGHVS and FQNEAQ. DNA of the CDR3: TGTGCCAGCACCTCTACCGGGGGCAGGCTAACAGATACGCAGTATTTT. This translates into CASTSTGGRLTDTQYF.

This clonotype occurred many times. The rearrangement uses TRBV7-2 and TRBJ2-7; 9 bases align to TRBD1. Germline V lookup: CDR1 SGHTA, CDR2 FQGNSA. The J segment lost 6 bases and the V segment lost 5 bases, leaving 5 bases of the junction unmatched. There are 13 residues in the CDR3. The CDR3 is CASSGTGIGEQYF. The CDR3 region has the DNA TGTGCCAGCAGCGGGACAGGGATAGGCGAGCAGTACTTC. Based on the CDR3 plus reference TRBV7-2 and TRBJ2-7, the full variable domain is GAGVSQSPSNKVTEKGKDVELRCDPISGHTALYWYRQSLGQGLEFLIYFQGNSAPDKSGLPSDRFSAERTGGSVSTLTIQRTQQEDSAVYLCASSGTGIGEQYFGPGTRLTVT.

This clonotype was counted at least ten times. This sequence joins TRBV19 and TRBJ2-4; perhaps TRBD1 as D (5 bases). With 1 base removed from V and 14 bases from J, the gap between germline ends came to 12 bases. The length of the CDR3 is 12 residues. Germline V CDR1 and CDR2: LNHDA, SQIVND (reference sequence). The CDR3 DNA reads TGTGCCAGTAGTATAGTTGGACAAAGGGAGTACTTC. Translating it yields CASSIVGQREYF.

This clonotype was recorded at least ten times. The chain combines TRBV19 with TRBJ1-1; a possible D gene is TRBD1 (5 bases). Germline values: CDR1 LNHDA, CDR2 SQIVND (reference sequence). V lost 4 bases and J 8 bases, leaving 17 bases between the germline ends. The CDR3 is 14 residues long. CDR3 sequence reads: CASSTTQGTSEAFF. Here the CDR3 DNA reads TGTGCCAGTAGTACAACTCAGGGAACTTCCGAAGCTTTCTTT.

In this sample, this clonotype turned up a few times. The V gene is TRBV12-3 or TRBV12-4, the J gene TRBJ1-5, with a weak D call TRBD1 (6 bases). The CDR3 extends over 13 amino acids. Deletions cut 5 bases from V and 11 bases from J, with 16 bases between. CDR3 residues: CASSPGQNGAQHF. Written as DNA, the CDR3 is TGTGCCAGCAGTCCAGGACAGAATGGTGCCCAGCATTTT.

The V and J genes are TRBV20-1 and TRBJ2-7, with 8 bases fitting TRBD1. The CDR3 sequence is 14 residues long. Germline V CDR1 and CDR2: DFQATT, SNEGSKA (reference sequence). Trimming at V came to 4 bases and at J to 2 bases, leaving 7 bases not matched to a gene. CDR3 DNA: TGCAGTGCTAACCACAGGGGGTGGGCCTACGAGCAGTACTTC. It codes for CSANHRGWAYEQYF.

This clonotype has only a few counts. The rearrangement links TRBV12-3 or TRBV12-4 to TRBJ2-1; D call uncertain. With 4 bases removed from V and 5 bases from J, the gap between germline ends came to 6 bases. This CDR3 is built from 12 residues. CDR3 in DNA: TGTGCCAGCAGTTGGACCCACAATGAGCAGTTCTTC. It translates to CASSWTHNEQFF.

This clonotype occurred many times. The chain links TRBV7-2 to TRBJ2-5; 8 bases line up with TRBD2. V dropped 5 bases and J dropped 1; count of bases not matched to a gene: 12. The length of the CDR3 is 17 residues. Germline V gene data show CDR1 as SGHTA and CDR2 as FQGNSA. CDR3 coding DNA: TGTGCCAGCAGCAGAGGGGGGGGCGGGGGGATCCAAGAGACCCAGTACTTC. Its translation is CASSRGGGGGIQETQYF.

At least ten counts were recorded for this clonotype. This chain links TRBV7-6 with TRBJ2-7; 9 nucleotides line up with TRBD2. The CDR3 is 15 residues long. The ends lost 0 bases at V and 2 bases at J; junction bases unmatched: 2. Germline lookup yields CDR1 SGHVS and CDR2 FNYEAQ. The CDR3 DNA is TGTGCCAGCAGCTTAGCTGGCGGGAGGGCCTACGAGCAGTACTTC. Translating it yields CASSLAGGRAYEQYF.

This clonotype was counted a few times. The DNA of the CDR3 is TGTGCCAGCAGTTCAACACTAGCGGGAGTGAACACCGGGGAGCTGTTTTTT. It codes for CASSSTLAGVNTGELFF. The genes are TRBV5-4 and TRBJ2-2, with TRBD2 matching 11 bases. The germline V gene encodes CDR1 SGHNT and CDR2 YYREEE (reference sequence). V was pared by 5 bases and J by 1 base, with 7 bases of the junction left unmatched. The CDR3 loop spans 17 amino acids.

With regard to this clonotype: A read error may account for a junction end that differs from germline. The chain recombines TRBV20-1 with TRBJ2-1; 12 bases are a match to TRBD2. The V gene's germline CDR1 is DFQATT and CDR2 SNEGSKA (reference sequence). The CDR3 runs 18 residues. The CDR3 here is CSASPPSGRESSYNEQSF. The CDR3, as DNA: TGCAGTGCTAGCCCTCCTAGCGGGAGGGAAAGCTCCTACAATGAGCAGTCCTTC.

The rearrangement joins TRBV14 to TRBJ2-7; 8 positions agree with TRBD2. Trimming cost V 1 base and J 7 bases; bases outside gene matches: 9. CDR3 length: 15 residues. CDR1 is SGHDN, CDR2 FVKESK, per germline. DNA for the CDR3: TGTGCCAGCAGCCAAGGGCGGAGCGGGAGTGGAGAGCAGTACTTC. Residues: CASSQGRSGSGEQYF.

In its sample, this clonotype was seen many times. The gene calls are TRBV15 and TRBJ1-2, with unresolved D. Germline CDR1 is LNHNV and CDR2 is YYDKDF (reference sequence). CDR3 length: 14 amino acids. V was clipped by 1 base and J by 4 bases, with 10 bases between them. CDR3 sequence: CATSRGEGIYGYTF. In nucleotides, the CDR3 is TGTGCCACCAGCAGAGGAGAGGGAATCTATGGCTACACCTTC. The complete variable domain, with remaining parts taken from reference TRBV15 and TRBJ1-2, reads DAMVIQNPRYQVTQFGKPVTLSCSQTLNHNVMYWYQQKSSQAPKLLFHYYDKDFNNEADTPDNFQSRRPNTSFCFLDIRSPGLGDTAMYLCATSRGEGIYGYTFGSGTRLTVV.

The rearrangement links TRBV28 to TRBJ2-6; the D gene is possibly TRBD1 (6 bases). CDR3 size: 17 residues. Germline values: CDR1 MDHEN, CDR2 SYDVKM. Trimming removed 2 bases at V and 0 bases at J, with 11 bases between. The DNA of the CDR3 is TGTGCCAGCAGTTTACACCAGGACAGCTCTGGGGCCAACGTCCTGACTTTC. As protein: CASSLHQDSSGANVLTF.

This clonotype was counted ten times or more. The chain uses TRBV20-1 and TRBJ1-2; 10 bases align to TRBD1. V gave up 0 bases and J gave up 3 bases; unmatched junction bases: 4. The CDR3 runs to 15 residues. In germline, CDR1 is DFQATT, CDR2 SNEGSKA (reference sequence). The CDR3 nucleotides are TGCAGTGCTAGAGATCTAGGACAGGGGGACTATGGCTACACCTTC. This sequence encodes CSARDLGQGDYGYTF.

This chain links TRBV11-2 with TRBJ2-7; TRBD2 agrees at 9 bases. Germline CDR1 SGHAT, CDR2 FQNNGV. The CDR3 covers 15 residues. The ends lost 5 bases at V and 5 bases at J; junction bases unmatched: 10. The CDR3 DNA reads as TGTGCCAGCAGCACTTTAGCGGGAGTGGTCCACGAGCAGTACTTC. Protein: CASSTLAGVVHEQYF.

Many counts were recorded for this clonotype. V is TRBV7-2 and J is TRBJ2-2, with a tentative D call TRBD2 (7 bases). V lost 3 bases, J lost 4 bases, and 15 bases lay in between. This CDR3 comprises 16 residues. The V gene's germline CDR1 is SGHTA and CDR2 FQGNSA. DNA of the CDR3: TGTGCCAGCAGCTTTCTGGGGGGGGCGCTCACCGGGGAGCTGTTTTTT. Translating it yields CASSFLGGALTGELFF.